This TCR beta chain was captured by sequencing in a study of shared clonotypes between healthy human individuals. TCRdb's table, derived via immunoSEQ multiplex PCR, lists solely in-frame clones and lacks some. Of over a million clones listed, about 80% were seen once; the top ten hold approximately 0.5%. V dropped 2 bases and J dropped 5; count of bases not matched to a gene: 8. The CDR3 has 17 residues. Germline V gene lookup returns CDR1 GTSNPN and CDR2 SVGIG (reference sequence). The rearrangement joins TRBV30 to TRBJ2-5, with 16 bases that match TRBD2. The receptor comes from a man aged 18 to 35 in good health. Some clones in this sample may be carry-over from other donors' samples. Sequencing was performed on memory CD4+ T cells from PBMCs. The subset denotes: CD45RA-negative fraction. The CDR3 sequence is CAWSPGTSGRGTETQYF. In DNA, the CDR3 is TGTGCCTGGAGTCCCGGGACTAGCGGGAGGGGAACGGAGACCCAGTACTTC.